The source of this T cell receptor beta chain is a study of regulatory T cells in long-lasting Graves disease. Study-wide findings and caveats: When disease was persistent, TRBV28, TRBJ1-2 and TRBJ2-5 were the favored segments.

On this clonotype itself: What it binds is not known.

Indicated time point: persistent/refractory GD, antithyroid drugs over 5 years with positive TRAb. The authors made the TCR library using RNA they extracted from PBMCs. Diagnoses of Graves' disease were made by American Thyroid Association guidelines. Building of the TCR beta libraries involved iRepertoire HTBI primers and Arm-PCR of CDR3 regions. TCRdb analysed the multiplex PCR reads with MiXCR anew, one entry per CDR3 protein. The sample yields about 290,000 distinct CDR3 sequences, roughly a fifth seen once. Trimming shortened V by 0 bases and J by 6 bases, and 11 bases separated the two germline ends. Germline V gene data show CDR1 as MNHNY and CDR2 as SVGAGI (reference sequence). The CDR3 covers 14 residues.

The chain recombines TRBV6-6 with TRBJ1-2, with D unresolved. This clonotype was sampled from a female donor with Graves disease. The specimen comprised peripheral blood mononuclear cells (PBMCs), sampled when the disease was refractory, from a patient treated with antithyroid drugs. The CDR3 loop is CASSYSITFHGYTF. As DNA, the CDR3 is TGTGCCAGCAGTTACTCGATTACTTTCCATGGCTACACCTTC.